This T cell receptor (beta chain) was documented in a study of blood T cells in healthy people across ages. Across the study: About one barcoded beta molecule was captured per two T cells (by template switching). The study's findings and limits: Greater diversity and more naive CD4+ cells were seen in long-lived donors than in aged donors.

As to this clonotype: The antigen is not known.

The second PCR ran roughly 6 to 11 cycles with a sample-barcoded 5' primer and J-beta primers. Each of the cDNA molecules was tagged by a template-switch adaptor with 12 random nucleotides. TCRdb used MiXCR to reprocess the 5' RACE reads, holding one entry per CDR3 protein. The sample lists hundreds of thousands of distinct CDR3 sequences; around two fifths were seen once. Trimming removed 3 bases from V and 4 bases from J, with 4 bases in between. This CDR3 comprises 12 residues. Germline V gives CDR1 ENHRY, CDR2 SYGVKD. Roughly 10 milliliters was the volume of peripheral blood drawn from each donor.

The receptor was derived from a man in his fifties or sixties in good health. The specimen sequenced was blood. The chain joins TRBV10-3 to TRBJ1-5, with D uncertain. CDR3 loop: CAISDRNQPQHF. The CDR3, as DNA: TGTGCCATCAGTGACCGAAATCAGCCCCAGCATTTT.